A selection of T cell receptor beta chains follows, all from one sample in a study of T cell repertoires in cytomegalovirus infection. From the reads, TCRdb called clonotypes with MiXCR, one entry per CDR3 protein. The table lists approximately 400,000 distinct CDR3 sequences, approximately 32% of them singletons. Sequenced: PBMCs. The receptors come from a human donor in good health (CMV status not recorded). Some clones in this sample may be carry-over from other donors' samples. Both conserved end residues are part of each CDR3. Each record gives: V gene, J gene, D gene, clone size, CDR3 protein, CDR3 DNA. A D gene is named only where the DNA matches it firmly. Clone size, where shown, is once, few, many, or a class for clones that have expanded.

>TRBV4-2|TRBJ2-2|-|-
CASSRRRDGDTGELFF
TGTGCCAGCAGCCGTAGACGGGACGGTGACACCGGGGAGCTGTTTTTT
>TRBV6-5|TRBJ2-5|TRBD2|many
CASRRLAGLQETQYF
TGTGCCAGCAGACGACTAGCGGGGCTACAAGAGACCCAGTACTTC
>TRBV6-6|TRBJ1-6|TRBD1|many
CASSLLGQGGNSPLHF
TGTGCCAGCAGCCTTTTGGGACAGGGAGGTAATTCACCCCTCCACTTT
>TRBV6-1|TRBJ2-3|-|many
CASGRFVTDTQYF
TGTGCCAGCGGGAGGTTTGTGACAGATACGCAGTATTTT
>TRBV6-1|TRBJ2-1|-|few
CASRSSYNEQFF
TGTGCCAGCAGGTCCTCCTACAATGAGCAGTTCTTC
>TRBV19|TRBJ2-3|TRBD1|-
CASTRQGASTDTQYF
TGTGCCAGTACCCGACAGGGGGCTAGCACAGATACGCAGTATTTT
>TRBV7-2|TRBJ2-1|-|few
CASSFRGRRDEQFF
TGTGCCAGCAGCTTCCGGGGAAGGCGCGATGAGCAGTTCTTC
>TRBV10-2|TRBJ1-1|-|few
CASSWGPGTEAFF
TGCGCCAGCAGTTGGGGGCCCGGGACTGAAGCTTTCTTT
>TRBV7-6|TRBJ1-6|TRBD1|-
CASSDRDRAYNSPLHF
TGTGCCAGCAGCGATCGGGACAGGGCCTATAATTCACCCCTCCACTTT
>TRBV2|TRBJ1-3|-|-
CASSERGGNTIYF
TGTGCCAGCAGTGAAAGAGGTGGAAACACCATATATTTT
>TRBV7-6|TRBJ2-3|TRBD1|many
CASSRDRGTDTQYF
TGTGCCAGCAGCCGGGACAGGGGCACAGATACGCAGTATTTT
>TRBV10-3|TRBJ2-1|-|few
CAISGQGGPYNEQFF
TGTGCCATCAGTGGTCAGGGTGGCCCCTACAATGAGCAGTTCTTC
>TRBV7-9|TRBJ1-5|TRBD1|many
CASSFGQGGQPQHF
TGTGCCAGCAGCTTCGGACAGGGAGGTCAGCCCCAGCATTTT
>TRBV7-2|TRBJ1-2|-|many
CASGETIQLSMGYTF
TGTGCCAGCGGGGAAACGATACAGCTTTCTATGGGATACACCTTC
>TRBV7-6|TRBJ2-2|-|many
CASSFGTPNTGELFF
TGTGCCAGCAGCTTTGGGACACCGAACACCGGGGAGCTGTTTTTT
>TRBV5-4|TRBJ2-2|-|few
CASSLAMGAQGTGELFF
TGTGCCAGCAGCTTGGCCATGGGGGCGCAGGGCACCGGGGAGCTGTTTTTT